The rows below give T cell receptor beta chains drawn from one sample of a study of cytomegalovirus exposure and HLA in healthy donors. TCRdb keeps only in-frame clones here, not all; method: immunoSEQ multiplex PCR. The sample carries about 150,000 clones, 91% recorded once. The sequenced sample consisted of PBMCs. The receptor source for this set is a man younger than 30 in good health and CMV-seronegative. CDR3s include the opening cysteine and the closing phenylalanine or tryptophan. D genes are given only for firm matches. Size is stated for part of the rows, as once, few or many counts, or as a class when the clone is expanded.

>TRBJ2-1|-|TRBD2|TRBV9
CASSVGKGASGGNEQFF
TGTGCCAGCAGCGTAGGGAAGGGGGCTAGCGGGGGCAATGAGCAGTTCTTC
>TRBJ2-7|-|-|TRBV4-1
CASSQHRASYEQYF
TGCGCCAGCAGCCAGCACAGGGCCTCCTACGAGCAGTACTTC
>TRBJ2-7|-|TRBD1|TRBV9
CASSVSGGGYEQYF
TGTGCCAGCAGCGTGTCAGGGGGCGGGTACGAGCAGTACTTC
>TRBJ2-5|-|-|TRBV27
CASSSKGLWETQYF
TGTGCCAGCAGCTCAAAGGGGTTGTGGGAGACCCAGTACTTC
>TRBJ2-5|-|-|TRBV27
CASSRSLGETQYF
TGTGCCAGCAGCCGTAGCCTCGGAGAGACCCAGTACTTC
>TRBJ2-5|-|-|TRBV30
CAWDTLGTQEETQYF
TGTGCCTGGGACACGCTCGGGACTCAAGAAGAGACCCAGTACTTC
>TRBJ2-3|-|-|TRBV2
CASIPPGGYTQYF
TGTGCCAGCATCCCCCCCGGAGGTTATACGCAGTATTTT
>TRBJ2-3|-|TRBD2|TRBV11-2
CASSLVFGGRAADTQYF
TGTGCCAGCAGCTTAGTTTTTGGCGGGAGGGCTGCAGATACGCAGTATTTT
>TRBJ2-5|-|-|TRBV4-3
CASSQDPGETQYF
TGCGCCAGCAGCCAAGATCCGGGAGAGACCCAGTACTTC
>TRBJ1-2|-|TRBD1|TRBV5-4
CASSPMIQGGIYGYTF
TGTGCCAGCAGCCCCATGATACAGGGGGGGATCTATGGCTACACCTTC
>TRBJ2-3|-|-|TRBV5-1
CASSAIEARDTQYF
TGCGCCAGCAGCGCGATAGAAGCTCGCGATACGCAGTATTTT
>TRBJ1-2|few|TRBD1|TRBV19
CASSTLPRTGTYGYTF
TGTGCCAGTAGTACCCTCCCCCGGACAGGGACCTATGGCTACACCTTC
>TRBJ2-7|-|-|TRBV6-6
CASSYSPHYEQYF
TGTGCCAGCAGTTACTCTCCCCACTACGAGCAGTACTTC
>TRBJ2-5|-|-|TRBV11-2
CASSPRTGRKETQYF
TGTGCCAGCAGCCCACGAACAGGGAGAAAAGAGACCCAGTACTTC
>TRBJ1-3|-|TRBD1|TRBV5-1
CASSLVGTGGNTIYF
TGCGCCAGCAGCTTGGTGGGGACAGGAGGAAACACCATATATTTT
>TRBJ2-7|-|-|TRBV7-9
CASSRTVYEQYF
TGTGCCAGCAGCCGGACAGTCTACGAGCAGTACTTC
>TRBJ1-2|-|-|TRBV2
CASVWRQDNYGYTF
TGTGCCAGCGTATGGAGACAGGATAACTATGGCTACACCTTC
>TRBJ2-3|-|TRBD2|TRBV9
CASSLGGSDDTQYF
TGTGCCAGCTCCTTGGGAGGGAGCGATGATACGCAGTATTTT
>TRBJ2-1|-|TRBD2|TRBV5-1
CASSWRLAGTYNEQFF
TGCGCCAGCAGCTGGCGACTAGCGGGTACCTACAATGAGCAGTTCTTC
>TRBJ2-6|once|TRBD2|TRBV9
CASSVAGGGANVLTF
TGTGCCAGCAGCGTAGCGGGGGGTGGGGCCAACGTCCTGACTTTC
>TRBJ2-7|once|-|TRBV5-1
CASREGLNYEQYF
TGCGCCAGCAGGGAGGGTCTGAACTACGAGCAGTACTTC
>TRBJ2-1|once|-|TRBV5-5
CASSLISGQINEQFF
TGTGCCAGCAGCTTGATTTCAGGACAGATAAATGAGCAGTTCTTC
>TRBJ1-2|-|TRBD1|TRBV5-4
CASSNPTGLFSGYTF
TGTGCCAGCAGCAATCCGACAGGGCTTTTTAGCGGCTACACCTTC
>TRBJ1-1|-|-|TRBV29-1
CSVEDPAGEKGTEAFF
TGCAGCGTTGAAGACCCGGCAGGGGAAAAGGGCACTGAAGCTTTCTTT
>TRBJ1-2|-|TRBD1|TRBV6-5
CASSYGTGGNYGYTF
TGTGCCAGCAGTTACGGGACAGGGGGGAACTATGGCTACACCTTC
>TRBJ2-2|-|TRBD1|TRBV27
CASSFFGTGGSGELFF
TGTGCCAGCAGTTTCTTCGGGACAGGGGGCTCCGGGGAGCTGTTTTTT
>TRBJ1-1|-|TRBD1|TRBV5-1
CASSNTGGWGTEAFF
TGCGCCAGCAGCAATACAGGGGGTTGGGGCACTGAAGCTTTCTTT
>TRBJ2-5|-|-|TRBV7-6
CASSAEAPTGQETQYF
TGTGCCAGCAGCGCGGAGGCGCCGACAGGCCAAGAGACCCAGTACTTC
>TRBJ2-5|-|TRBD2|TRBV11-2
CASSLVAGGRETQYF
TGTGCCAGCAGCTTAGTAGCGGGGGGGCGGGAGACCCAGTACTTC
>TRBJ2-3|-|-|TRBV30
CAWSVGPDTQYF
TGTGCCTGGAGTGTTGGGCCAGATACGCAGTATTTT
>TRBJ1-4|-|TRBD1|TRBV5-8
CASSQGTGGLSNEKLFF
TGTGCCAGCAGCCAGGGGACAGGGGGTTTATCCAATGAAAAACTGTTTTTT
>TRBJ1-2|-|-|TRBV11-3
CASSLGTEGYGYTF
TGTGCCAGCAGCTTAGGGACAGAGGGGTATGGCTACACCTTC
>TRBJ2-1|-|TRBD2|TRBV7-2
CASSLGIGRALSYNEQFF
TGTGCCAGCAGCTTAGGAATCGGGAGGGCCCTTTCCTACAATGAGCAGTTCTTC
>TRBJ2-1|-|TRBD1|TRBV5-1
CASSLIRQGVGNEQFF
TGCGCCAGCAGCCTGATACGGCAGGGGGTAGGTAATGAGCAGTTCTTC
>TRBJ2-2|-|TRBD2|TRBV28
CASRPGASGETGELFF
TGTGCCAGCAGACCCGGGGCTAGCGGGGAGACCGGGGAGCTGTTTTTT
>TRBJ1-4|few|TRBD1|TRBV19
CASTTGTVGEKLFF
TGTGCCAGTACCACCGGGACAGTGGGTGAAAAACTGTTTTTT
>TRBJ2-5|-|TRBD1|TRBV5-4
CASNLGQGRVETQYF
TGTGCCAGCAACCTCGGACAGGGTAGGGTTGAGACCCAGTACTTC
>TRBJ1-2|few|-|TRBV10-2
CASSEFTGSPYGYTF
TGCGCCAGCAGTGAGTTTACAGGGAGTCCCTATGGCTACACCTTC
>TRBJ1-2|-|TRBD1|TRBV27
CASRRTGGDYGYTF
TGTGCCAGCAGGAGAACAGGGGGCGACTATGGCTACACCTTC
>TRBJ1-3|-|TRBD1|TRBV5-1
CASSLGQGISGNTIYF
TGCGCCAGCAGCTTGGGACAGGGGATTTCTGGAAACACCATATATTTT
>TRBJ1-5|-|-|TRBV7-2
CASSSWGGDQPQHF
TGTGCCAGCAGCTCCTGGGGCGGCGATCAGCCCCAGCATTTT
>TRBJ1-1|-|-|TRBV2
CASSAEGLNTEAFF
TGTGCCAGCAGTGCGGAGGGGCTGAACACTGAAGCTTTCTTT
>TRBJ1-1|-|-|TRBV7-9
CASSLAQASNTEAFF
TGTGCCAGCAGCTTAGCGCAGGCCTCGAACACTGAAGCTTTCTTT
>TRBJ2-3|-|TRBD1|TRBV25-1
CASSEYSHRGSDTQYF
TGTGCCAGCAGTGAATATTCCCACAGGGGGTCGGATACGCAGTATTTT